This T cell receptor beta chain was observed in a study of blood T cell repertoires in COVID-19. Study overall: Researchers got acute and convalescent COVID-19 samples from the United States, Italy and Spain.

From germline, CDR1 is SGHKS and CDR2 YYEKEE (reference sequence). CDR3 length: 14 residues. Trimming cost V 2 bases and J 0 bases, with 6 bases left between them. Authors' processing steps: Estimated nucleated cell counts came from reference gene primer amplification. The repertoire was sequenced with immunoSEQ multiplex PCR; TCRdb's copy has only in-frame clones and lacks some. For V, J and clone size, that table is used; D and trimming come from the DNA. The repertoire has about 39,000 clones, about 94% of them found once; the top ten carry roughly 3.7%. The material sequenced was peripheral blood. The source of this sequence is a human donor with active COVID-19. The donor label of this sample is uncertain. The chain combines TRBV5-5 with TRBJ1-3; D unclear. The CDR3 DNA sequence: TGTGCCAGCAGCTTCTTATCCTCTGGAAACACCATATATTTT. Protein product: CASSFLSSGNTIYF.